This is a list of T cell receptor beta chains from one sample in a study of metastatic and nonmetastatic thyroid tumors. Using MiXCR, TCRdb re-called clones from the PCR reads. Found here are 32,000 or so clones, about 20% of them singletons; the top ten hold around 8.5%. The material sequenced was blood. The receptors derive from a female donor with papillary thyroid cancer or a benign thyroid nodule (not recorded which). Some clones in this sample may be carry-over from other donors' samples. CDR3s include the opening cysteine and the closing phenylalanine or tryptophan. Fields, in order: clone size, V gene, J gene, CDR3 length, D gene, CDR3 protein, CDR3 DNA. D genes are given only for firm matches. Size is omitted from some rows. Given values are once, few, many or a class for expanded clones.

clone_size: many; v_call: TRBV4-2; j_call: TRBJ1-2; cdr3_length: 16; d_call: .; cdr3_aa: CASSQEWSQYNYGYTF; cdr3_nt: TGTGCCAGCAGCCAAGAATGGTCCCAGTACAACTATGGCTACACCTTC
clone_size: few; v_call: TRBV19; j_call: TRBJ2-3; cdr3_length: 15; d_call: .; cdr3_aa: CASSIDPVSTDTQYF; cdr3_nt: TGTGCCAGTAGTATCGATCCGGTCAGCACAGATACGCAGTATTTT
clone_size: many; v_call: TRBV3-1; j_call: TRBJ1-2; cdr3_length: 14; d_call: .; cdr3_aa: CATRGVGNNYGYTF; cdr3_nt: TGTGCCACTAGGGGGGTAGGGAATAACTATGGCTACACCTTC
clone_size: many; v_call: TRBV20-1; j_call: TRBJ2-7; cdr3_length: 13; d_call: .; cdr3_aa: CSARGQALYEQYF; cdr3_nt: TGCAGTGCTAGAGGCCAGGCCCTATACGAGCAGTACTTC
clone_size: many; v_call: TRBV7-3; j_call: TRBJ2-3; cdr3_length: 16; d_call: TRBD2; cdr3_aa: CASSFGAGGPTDTQYF; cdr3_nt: TGTGCCAGCAGCTTTGGTGCGGGGGGGCCCACAGATACGCAGTATTTT
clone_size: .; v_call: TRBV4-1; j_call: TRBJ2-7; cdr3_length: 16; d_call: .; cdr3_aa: CASSQDSSSPAYEQYF; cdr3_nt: TGCGCCAGCAGCCAAGATAGCTCGTCTCCAGCCTACGAGCAGTACTTC
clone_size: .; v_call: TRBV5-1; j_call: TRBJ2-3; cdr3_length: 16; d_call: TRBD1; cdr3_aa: CASSLKGQGLPDTQYF; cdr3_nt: TGCGCCAGCAGCTTGAAGGGACAGGGGTTACCAGATACGCAGTATTTT
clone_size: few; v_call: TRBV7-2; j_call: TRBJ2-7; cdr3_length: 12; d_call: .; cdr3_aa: CASSPSRYEQYF; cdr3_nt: TGTGCCAGCAGCCCCTCAAGATACGAGCAGTACTTC
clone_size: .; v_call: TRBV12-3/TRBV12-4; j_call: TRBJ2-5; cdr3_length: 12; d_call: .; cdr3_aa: CASSLREETQYF; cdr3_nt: TGTGCCAGCAGTTTGCGGGAAGAGACCCAGTACTTC
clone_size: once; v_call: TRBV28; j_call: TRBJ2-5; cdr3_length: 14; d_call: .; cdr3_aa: CASSSAWVKETRYF; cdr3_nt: TGTGCCAGCAGTTCTGCATGGGTCAAAGAGACCCGGTACTTC
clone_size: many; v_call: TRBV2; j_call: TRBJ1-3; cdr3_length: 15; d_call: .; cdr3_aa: CASTHAGYSGNTIYF; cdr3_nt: TGTGCCAGCACCCACGCAGGGTACTCTGGAAACACCATATATTTT
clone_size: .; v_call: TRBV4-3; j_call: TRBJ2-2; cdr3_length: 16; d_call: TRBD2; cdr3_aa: CASSREAGASTGELFF; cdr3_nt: TGCGCCAGCAGCCGAGAAGCGGGAGCCTCCACCGGGGAGCTGTTTTTT
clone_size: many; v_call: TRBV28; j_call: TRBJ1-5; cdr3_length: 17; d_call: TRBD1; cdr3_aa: CASRRSRDRGGNQPQHF; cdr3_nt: TGTGCCAGCAGACGATCCCGGGACAGGGGAGGCAATCAGCCCCAGCATTTT
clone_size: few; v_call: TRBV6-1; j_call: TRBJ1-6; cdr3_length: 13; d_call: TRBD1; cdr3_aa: CASTEYRGSPLHF; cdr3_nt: TGTGCCAGCACCGAATACAGGGGTTCACCCCTCCACTTT
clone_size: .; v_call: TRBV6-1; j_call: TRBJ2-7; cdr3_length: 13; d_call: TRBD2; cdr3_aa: CASSRSGGTEQYF; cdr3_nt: TGTGCCAGCAGTCGTAGCGGGGGGACTGAGCAGTACTTC
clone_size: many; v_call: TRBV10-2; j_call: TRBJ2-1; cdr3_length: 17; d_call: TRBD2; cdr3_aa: CASSRTSATSSYNEQFF; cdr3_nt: TGCGCCAGCAGTCGGACTAGCGCCACTAGCTCCTACAATGAGCAGTTCTTC